A single sample gave rise to the 22 T cell receptor beta chains below, sequenced in a study of beta chain features in type 1 diabetes. Regarding the study as a whole: There was a moderate but significant shortening of TCRB CDR3s in all four CD4+ subsets of Type 1 diabetes patients.

Expressed TCRB transcripts were sequenced after all isolated RNA was converted to cDNA. Generated by immunoSEQ multiplex PCR, the TCRdb table keeps only in-frame clones and is missing some. The sample yields nearly 350,000 clones, roughly 8.8% seen once. The antigens these receptors bind are not known. The specimen was central memory CD4+ T cells from blood. All receptors derive from a man in his thirties or forties with type 1 diabetes.

The chain employs TRBV27 and TRBJ1-2; 7 bases align to TRBD1. With 5 bases clipped from V and 1 base from J, the junction kept 7 bases outside the gene matches. From germline, CDR1 is MNHEY and CDR2 SMNVEV (reference sequence). The CDR3 spans 15 residues. CDR3 loop: CASSPVTGNNYGYTF. The CDR3, as DNA: TGTGCCAGCAGTCCCGTGACAGGGAATAACTATGGCTACACCTTC.

This clone was seen more than once but under ten times. The chain uses TRBV25-1 and TRBJ2-7; 7 bases are a match to TRBD1. Trimming took 1 base from V and 3 from J; bases not matched to a gene: 6. Germline loops: CDR1 MGHDK, CDR2 SYGVNS. The length of the CDR3 is 15 residues. CDR3 in amino acids: CASSEFGRGSYEQYF. The DNA of the CDR3 is TGTGCCAGCAGTGAATTCGGCAGGGGGAGCTACGAGCAGTACTTC.

This clone has just a few counts. This sequence joins TRBV10-3 and TRBJ2-5, with 12 bases fitting TRBD1. This CDR3 has 14 amino acids. With V trimmed by 6 bases and J by 5 bases, 4 bases remained unmatched. The germline V gene encodes CDR1 ENHRY and CDR2 SYGVKD. CDR3 DNA: TGTGCCATCAGCCGGGACAGGGGGCTGGAGACCCAGTACTTC. As protein: CAISRDRGLETQYF.

The V and J genes are TRBV5-8 and TRBJ2-5, with 8 bases lining up with TRBD1. This CDR3 region has 15 residues. Germline V CDR1 and CDR2: SGHTS, YDEGEE. J was trimmed by 9 bases and V by 6 bases; bases with no gene match: 16. CDR3 residues: CASNYGTGGRGSQYF. In nucleotides, the CDR3 is TGTGCCAGCAACTACGGAACAGGGGGACGAGGTTCCCAGTACTTC.

This clone came up a few times. This chain's CDR3 is CASSPRTTDTQYF. CDR3 nucleotide sequence: TGTGCCAGCTCACCCCGGACAACAGATACGCAGTATTTT. The rearrangement uses TRBV18 and TRBJ2-3; the D gene is possibly TRBD1 (5 bases). The ends were cut back, 3 bases at V and 3 bases at J, with 7 bases in the middle. Germline CDR1 and CDR2: KGHSH and LQKENI. The CDR3 runs to 13 residues.

This clone was observed a few times. Distinct nucleotide sequences in the sample also encode this CDR3. This sequence joins TRBV6-5 and TRBJ1-6, with 9 bases identical to TRBD1. The CDR3 spans 15 residues. J gave up 7 bases and V 0 bases, and 1 base lay outside the gene matches. Germline CDR1 reads MNHEY; CDR2 reads SVGAGI. CDR3 nucleotides: TGTGCCAGCAGTTACTCCGGACAGGGGAATTCACCCCTCCACTTT. Protein sequence: CASSYSGQGNSPLHF.

The rearrangement joins TRBV10-3 to TRBJ1-1, with TRBD1 matching 9 bases. From germline, CDR1 is ENHRY and CDR2 SYGVKD. V shed 6 bases and J 5 bases; nucleotides not matched to a gene: 10. CDR3 size: 15 residues. The CDR3 sequence: CAIRTGTGFGTEAFF. CDR3 DNA: TGTGCCATCAGGACCGGGACAGGGTTCGGGACTGAAGCTTTCTTT.

This clone showed up just a few times. The gene calls are TRBV9 and TRBJ1-2; 7 bases fit TRBD1. The trim removed 1 base at V and 5 bases at J, leaving 8 bases unmatched. The CDR3 is 15 amino acids. The germline CDR1 and CDR2 sequences are SGDLS and YYNGEE. This CDR3 reads CASSVPEQGWYGYTF. DNA for the CDR3: TGTGCCAGCAGCGTACCCGAACAGGGGTGGTATGGCTACACCTTC.

For this clone: In the same sample, other DNA sequences code for this CDR3. This chain uses TRBV2 with TRBJ2-7; 8 nucleotides agree with TRBD2. Losses at the gene ends were 3 bases for V and 0 bases for J; bases not matched to a gene: 4. The CDR3 runs to 15 residues. Per germline, CDR1 SNHLY and CDR2 FYNNEI. The CDR3 coding sequence is TGTGCCAGCAGTGAGTCGGGGGGGAGCTCCTACGAGCAGTACTTC. Translated: CASSESGGSSYEQYF.

V usage is TRBV9 and J usage is TRBJ2-1, with D possibly being TRBD2 (5 bases). The CDR3 is made up of 14 amino acids. CDR1 SGDLS and CDR2 YYNGEE come from the germline V gene. Trimming pared 9 bases from V and 8 bases from J, leaving 21 bases between. CDR3 sequence (DNA): TGTGCCACCTCATCCGGCGTCGTGAGGGATGAGCAGTTCTTC. It specifies CATSSGVVRDEQFF.

This clone was found a few times. V and J are TRBV7-2 and TRBJ2-3; a possible D gene is TRBD1 (5 bases). Trimming removed 5 bases at V and 3 bases at J, with 15 bases between. This CDR3 is built from 15 residues. CDR1 is SGHTA and CDR2 is FQGNSA in the germline V gene. Here the CDR3 reads CASSASGLGTDTQYF. DNA of the CDR3: TGTGCCAGCAGCGCATCAGGGTTGGGGACAGATACGCAGTATTTT.

This clone showed up just a few times. V is TRBV18 and J is TRBJ2-7; 7 nucleotides match TRBD1. In germline, CDR1 is KGHSH, CDR2 LQKENI. The ends lost 3 bases at V and 4 bases at J; junction bases unmatched: 3. This CDR3 has 13 amino acids. In nucleotides, the CDR3 is TGTGCCAGCTCACCCGGGACAGAATACGAGCAGTACTTC. It encodes CASSPGTEYEQYF.

This clone showed up many times. The gene calls are TRBV9 and TRBJ2-7; D is uncertain. Trimming cost V 3 bases and J 6 bases, with 16 bases left between them. The CDR3 is made up of 14 amino acids. Germline CDR1 is SGDLS and CDR2 is YYNGEE. This chain's CDR3 is CASSADPLGREQYF. The CDR3, as DNA: TGTGCCAGCAGCGCCGACCCGCTGGGCCGCGAGCAGTACTTC.

This clone was seen repeatedly, ten times or more. CDR3 amino acids: CASSSYGYTF. Written as DNA, the CDR3 is TGTGCCAGCAGTTCCTATGGCTACACCTTC. J is TRBJ1-2 and V is TRBV28; D uncertain. This CDR3 contains 10 residues. V lost 4 bases to trimming and J lost 4 bases, with 1 base between them. The germline V gene encodes CDR1 MDHEN and CDR2 SYDVKM.

This clone came up many times. The genes are TRBV14 and TRBJ1-1; unclear D gene. CDR1 and CDR2 (germline): SGHDN, FVKESK. The CDR3 loop spans 11 amino acids. The V end was cut by 6 bases, the J end by 10 bases, with 12 bases between. CDR3 loop: CASRLGQRAFF. DNA of the CDR3: TGTGCCAGCAGACTAGGGCAAAGAGCTTTCTTT.

This clone was seen only a few times. The chain uses TRBV19 and TRBJ2-5; 7 positions match TRBD1. This CDR3 has 14 amino acids. With 6 bases clipped from V and 5 bases from J, the junction kept 9 bases outside the gene matches. Germline V CDR1 and CDR2: LNHDA, SQIVND (reference sequence). The CDR3 region is CASSPADRQETQYF. CDR3 in DNA: TGTGCCAGTAGCCCCGCGGACAGGCAGGAGACCCAGTACTTC.

The CDR3 sequence is CASSRIDKMNTEAFF. CDR3 coding DNA: TGTGCCAGCAGTCGCATCGACAAGATGAACACTGAAGCTTTCTTT. The chain combines TRBV28 with TRBJ1-1; D remains unclear. CDR3 length equals 15 residues. CDR1 is MDHEN and CDR2 is SYDVKM in the germline V gene. The V end lost 5 bases, the J end lost 0 bases, and 13 bases lay between the germline ends.

This clone was recorded at least ten times. This chain uses TRBV25-1 with TRBJ2-1; D unresolved. Germline-derived CDR1 and CDR2 are MGHDK and SYGVNS. The CDR3 has 12 residues. Trimming took 0 bases from V and 7 from J, leaving 4 bases between them. CDR3: CASSEYRNEQFF. Here the CDR3 DNA reads TGTGCCAGCAGTGAATATAGAAATGAGCAGTTCTTC.

This clone has a count of ten or more. The chain has TRBV7-9 and TRBJ1-1; 7 positions match TRBD1. The junction had 9 bases not matched to a gene; V was cut back by 8 bases and J by 6 bases. The germline CDR1 and CDR2 sequences are SEHNR and FQNEAQ (reference sequence). This CDR3 contains 13 residues. The CDR3 reads CASQPKGAPEAFF. The CDR3 nucleotides are TGTGCCAGCCAACCAAAGGGGGCTCCTGAAGCTTTCTTT.

This clone was recorded a few times. The rearrangement uses TRBV5-1 and TRBJ2-7; the D is unclear. Trimming stripped 4 bases from V and 4 bases from J, with 12 bases between. The germline V gene encodes CDR1 SGHRS and CDR2 YFSETQ. This CDR3 has 13 amino acids. The CDR3 region is CASSLTSWYEQYF. The CDR3 nucleotides read TGCGCCAGCAGCCTGACTTCCTGGTACGAGCAGTACTTC.

This clone was seen only a few times. The V gene is TRBV6-1, the J gene TRBJ1-5; D gene ambiguous. Per the germline V gene, CDR1 is MNHNS and CDR2 is SASEGT. The CDR3 is made up of 15 amino acids. V was trimmed by 0 bases and J by 0 bases, leaving 6 bases between them. The CDR3 DNA reads TGTGCCAGCAGTGAAGCCTATTCTAGCAATCAGCCCCAGCATTTT. Translated, it gives CASSEAYSSNQPQHF.

The V gene is TRBV7-9, the J gene TRBJ1-2, with D perhaps matching TRBD1 (5 bases). This CDR3 is built from 14 residues. Trimming pared 1 base from V and 7 bases from J, leaving 13 bases between. Germline V lookup: CDR1 SEHNR, CDR2 FQNEAQ (reference sequence). CDR3 sequence: CASSLGEGAGGYTF. The CDR3 DNA is TGTGCCAGCAGCTTAGGCGAAGGGGCAGGTGGCTACACCTTC.